This TCR beta chain was identified during a study of T cells in narcolepsy. Study overall: Healthy controls were enrolled alongside patients with narcolepsy type 1 or type 2.

About this clone itself: Its matching antigen is unknown.

Sequencing used immunoSEQ multiplex PCR; TCRdb keeps in-frame clones, though not all of them. The sample shows about 20,000 clones, over 80% of them seen only once. Germline CDR1 MNHEY, CDR2 SMNVEV (reference sequence). The CDR3 extends over 13 amino acids. V was cut by 4 bases and J by 0 bases, with 7 bases left in between. Findings and caveats of the study: No autoreactive T cell clone sequences appeared in some memory CD4+ repertoires. Blood of same and different patients, but not healthy controls, reportedly held recurring autoreactive clonotypes. Autoreactive HCRT-specific and TRIB2-specific clonotypes were marked in same-patient CSF-versus-blood CD4+ comparisons.

V is TRBV27 and J is TRBJ2-7; D uncertain. The clonotype was recovered from a human donor in good health. Sequencing was performed on memory (CD45RA-) CD4+ T cells from blood. The CDR3: CASSSVYSYEQYF. Written as DNA, the CDR3 is TGTGCCAGCAGTTCAGTATACTCCTACGAGCAGTACTTC.